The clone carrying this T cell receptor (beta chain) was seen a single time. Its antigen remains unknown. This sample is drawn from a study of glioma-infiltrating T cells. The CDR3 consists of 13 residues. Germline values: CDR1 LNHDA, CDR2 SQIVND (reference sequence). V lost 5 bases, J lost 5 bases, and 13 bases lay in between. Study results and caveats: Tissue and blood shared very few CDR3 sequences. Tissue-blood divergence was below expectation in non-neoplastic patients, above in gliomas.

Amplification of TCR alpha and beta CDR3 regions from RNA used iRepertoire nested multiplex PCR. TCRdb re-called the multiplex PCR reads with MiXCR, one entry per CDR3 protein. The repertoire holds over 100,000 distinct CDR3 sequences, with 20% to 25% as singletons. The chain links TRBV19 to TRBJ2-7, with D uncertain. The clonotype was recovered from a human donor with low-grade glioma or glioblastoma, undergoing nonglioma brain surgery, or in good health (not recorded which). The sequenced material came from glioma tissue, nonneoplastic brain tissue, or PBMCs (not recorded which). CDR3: CASSPNFAHEQYF. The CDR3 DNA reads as TGTGCCAGTAGTCCAAACTTTGCCCACGAGCAGTACTTC.